This T cell receptor (beta chain) was identified during a study of blood T cell repertoires in COVID-19. Measured with immunoSEQ multiplex PCR; TCRdb has only the in-frame clones, and not every one. The table shows about 310,000 clones, with about nine tenths occurring only once. In germline, CDR1 is MNHEY, CDR2 SMNVEV (reference sequence). The CDR3 is 20 amino acids. The V and J ends lost 2 bases and 3 bases, in that order; junction bases with no gene match: 19. The chain employs TRBV27 and TRBJ2-7, with 10 bases aligning to TRBD2. The sequence derives from a woman aged 25 to 39 with COVID-19, enrolled during active disease. The sequencing sample was made of peripheral blood. The CDR3 DNA follows: TGTGCCAGCAGTTTACCGACCCCGGTGGGCTCTAGCGGGAGAATCTACGAGCAGTACTTC. It yields the protein CASSLPTPVGSSGRIYEQYF.